These 16 T cell receptor beta chains were all obtained from the same sample, sequenced in a study of T cells in Graves' hyperthyroidism and ophthalmopathy. The investigators amplified TCR beta CDR3 regions from RNA transcripts. Researchers ran a first-round RT-PCR on the TCR CDR3 using the HTBI primer set. TCRdb analysed the multiplex PCR reads with MiXCR anew, one entry per CDR3 protein. The repertoire holds fewer than 350,000 distinct CDR3 sequences, with around 20% as singletons. The sequenced sample was blood. Source of these receptors: a woman between 50 and 59 years old with Graves' hyperthyroidism.

This clonotype was seen many times. V gene TRBV6-1 combines with J gene TRBJ2-1, with 11 bases lining up with TRBD2. The CDR3 runs to 17 residues. The J segment lost 4 bases and the V segment lost 8 bases, leaving 13 bases of the junction unmatched. Looked up from germline, CDR1 is MNHNS and CDR2 is SASEGT. DNA of the CDR3: TGTGCCAGCGTACCCATGACTAGCGGGGCCTCATACAATGAGCAGTTCTTC. Residues: CASVPMTSGASYNEQFF.

The table lists this clonotype with a count of one. The V call is TRBV4-3, the J call TRBJ2-2; D not resolved. Germline CDR1 and CDR2: LGHNA and YSLEER. The V end was cut by 4 bases, the J end by 6 bases, with 15 bases between. The CDR3 is 15 residues long. The chain's CDR3 is CASSPSRTKAGELFF. CDR3 DNA sequence: TGCGCCAGCAGCCCCTCACGGACGAAGGCCGGGGAGCTGTTTTTT.

The chain is built from TRBV6-5 and TRBJ2-1; TRBD2 matches at 8 bases. The V and J ends lost 2 bases and 2 bases, in that order; junction bases with no gene match: 8. There are 17 residues in the CDR3. Germline CDR1 and CDR2: MNHEY and SVGAGI. CDR3 bases: TGTGCCAGCAGTTACGATCGCGGGGGGTCAACCTACAATGAGCAGTTCTTC. This encodes CASSYDRGGSTYNEQFF.

V usage is TRBV7-8 and J usage is TRBJ2-7; TRBD1 matches 7 bases. V lost 5 bases to trimming and J lost 3 bases; unmatched junction nucleotides: 10. There are 15 residues in the CDR3. The germline V gene encodes CDR1 SGHVS and CDR2 FQNEAQ. Written as DNA, the CDR3 is TGTGCCAGCAGCCCGAGGAGACAGGGAAACTACGAGCAGTACTTC. Its translation: CASSPRRQGNYEQYF. The whole variable domain, filled in from reference TRBV7-8 and TRBJ2-7, reads GAGVSQSPRYKVAKRGQDVALRCDPISGHVSLFWYQQALGQGPEFLTYFQNEAQLDKSGLPSDRFFAERPEGSVSTLKIQRTQQEDSAVYLCASSPRRQGNYEQYFGPGTRLTVT.

This clonotype has more than one count but fewer than ten. The V gene is TRBV28, the J gene TRBJ2-7; TRBD1 might be the D (6 bases). Per the germline V gene, CDR1 is MDHEN and CDR2 is SYDVKM. The CDR3 runs 13 residues. V was clipped by 7 bases and J by 3 bases, with 13 bases between them. The CDR3 here is CASNGTPLYEQYF. The CDR3 nucleotides are TGTGCCAGCAACGGGACACCGCTCTACGAGCAGTACTTC.

Concerning this clonotype itself: A much larger clone is a single base away; this may be a read error. Since the CDR3 does not end with the conserved phenylalanine or tryptophan, this likely comes from a read error. The rearrangement uses TRBV6-2 or TRBV6-3 and TRBJ1-1; D remains unclear. Trimming pared 5 bases from V and 7 bases from J, leaving 14 bases between. Germline CDR1 is MNHEY and CDR2 is SVGEGT. The CDR3 is made up of 13 amino acids. Written as DNA, the CDR3 is TGTGCCAGCAGTAAACAAGGCCGGAGTGAAGCTTTCCTT. The encoded protein is CASSKQGRSEAFL.

This clonotype was found many times. The gene calls are TRBV7-9 and TRBJ2-1; D gene uncertain. V gave up 1 base and J gave up 9 bases, with 4 bases separating them. The CDR3 extends over 11 amino acids. CDR1 is SEHNR, CDR2 FQNEAQ, per germline (reference sequence). This CDR3 is CASSLGIEQFF. DNA for the CDR3: TGTGCCAGCAGCTTAGGGATTGAGCAGTTCTTC.

This sequence joins TRBV9 and TRBJ1-2; TRBD1 aligns across 8 bases. In germline, CDR1 is SGDLS, CDR2 YYNGEE. The CDR3 sequence is 16 residues long. The V segment lost 0 bases and the J segment 4 bases; nucleotides outside the gene matches: 8. The DNA for the CDR3 is TGTGCCAGCAGCGTAGGTCAGGGGGCTGGTACCTATGGCTACACCTTC. Amino acids: CASSVGQGAGTYGYTF. Complete variable domain (other parts from reference TRBV9 and TRBJ1-2): DSGVTQTPKHLITATGQRVTLRCSPRSGDLSVYWYQQSLDQGLQFLIQYYNGEERAKGNILERFSAQQFPDLHSELNLSSLELGDSALYFCASSVGQGAGTYGYTFGSGTRLTVV.

In its sample, this clonotype was seen a few times. This chain joins TRBV6-2 or TRBV6-3 and TRBJ2-1; 13 positions match TRBD2. The trim removed 6 bases at V and 5 bases at J, leaving 4 bases unmatched. This CDR3 spans 15 amino acids. Germline V lookup: CDR1 MNHEY, CDR2 SVGEGT. The CDR3 region is CASSRGTSGNNEQFF. The CDR3 nucleotides are TGTGCCAGCAGCCGCGGGACTAGCGGGAACAATGAGCAGTTCTTC.

This clonotype came up many times. The rearrangement links TRBV18 to TRBJ1-2; D gene uncertain. The germline V and J ends were trimmed by 0 bases and 2 bases, with 7 bases remaining between them. The CDR3 length is 14 residues. Germline assignment: CDR1 KGHSH and CDR2 LQKENI. The CDR3 protein is CASSPPGGNYGYTF. The CDR3 DNA is TGTGCCAGCTCACCACCGGGAGGGAACTATGGCTACACCTTC.

This clonotype was picked up many times. The chain links TRBV15 to TRBJ2-7, with no clear D. The V end was cut by 0 bases, the J end by 0 bases, with 6 bases between. The CDR3 is 14 amino acids. CDR1 LNHNV and CDR2 YYDKDF come from the germline V gene (reference sequence). The CDR3 region has the DNA TGTGCCACCAGCAGAGACAGGACCTCCTACGAGCAGTACTTC. The encoded protein is CATSRDRTSYEQYF. Complete variable domain (other parts from reference TRBV15 and TRBJ2-7): DAMVIQNPRYQVTQFGKPVTLSCSQTLNHNVMYWYQQKSSQAPKLLFHYYDKDFNNEADTPDNFQSRRPNTSFCFLDIRSPGLGDTAMYLCATSRDRTSYEQYFGPGTRLTVT.

This clonotype was found many times. The rearrangement uses TRBV18 and TRBJ1-5; the match to TRBD1 covers 12 bases. The CDR3 runs 13 residues. Looked up from germline, CDR1 is KGHSH and CDR2 is LQKENI. V gave up 3 bases and J gave up 11 bases; unmatched junction bases: 2. CDR3 in DNA: TGTGCCAGCTCACCCGGGACAGGGGGCGCCCAGCATTTT. Translation gives CASSPGTGGAQHF.

The gene calls are TRBV20-1 and TRBJ2-2, with D maybe TRBD1 (5 bases). This CDR3 comprises 13 residues. CDR1 and CDR2 from the germline V gene are DFQATT and SNEGSKA (reference sequence). The V gene lost 4 bases and the J gene lost 2 bases, with 8 bases spanning the gap. The CDR3 loop reads CSAKGSNTGELFF. The CDR3 nucleotides read TGCAGTGCTAAGGGGTCTAACACCGGGGAGCTGTTTTTT.

This clonotype was counted at least ten times. The chain recombines TRBV28 with TRBJ1-5; 7 bases line up with TRBD1. The CDR3 is 15 amino acids. The V gene end was trimmed by 5 bases and the J gene end by 2 bases; junction bases not matched to a gene: 6. CDR1 and CDR2 (germline): MDHEN, SYDVKM. CDR3: CASSLTGTGNQPQHF. The DNA of the CDR3 is TGTGCCAGCAGTCTCACCGGGACAGGCAATCAGCCCCAGCATTTT.

The table lists this clonotype with many counts. The CDR3 DNA reads as TGTGCCAGCAGCCAAGTCGGAGGGATACGCGACGAGCAGTACTTC. This translates into CASSQVGGIRDEQYF. J is TRBJ2-7 and V is TRBV3-1, with a weak D call TRBD2 (6 bases). The CDR3 has 15 residues. Trimming removed 1 base at V and 5 bases at J, with 15 bases between. Germline CDR1 LGHDT, CDR2 YNNKEL (reference sequence).

This clonotype was found many times. The gene calls are TRBV18 and TRBJ2-7, with TRBD2 identical over 10 bases. Trimming at V came to 2 bases and at J to 1 base, leaving 2 bases not matched to a gene. The CDR3 runs to 15 residues. Per the germline V gene, CDR1 is KGHSH and CDR2 is LQKENI. The CDR3 loop is CASSPTSGTSYEQYF. The CDR3 coding sequence is TGTGCCAGCTCACCAACTAGCGGGACGTCCTACGAGCAGTACTTC.